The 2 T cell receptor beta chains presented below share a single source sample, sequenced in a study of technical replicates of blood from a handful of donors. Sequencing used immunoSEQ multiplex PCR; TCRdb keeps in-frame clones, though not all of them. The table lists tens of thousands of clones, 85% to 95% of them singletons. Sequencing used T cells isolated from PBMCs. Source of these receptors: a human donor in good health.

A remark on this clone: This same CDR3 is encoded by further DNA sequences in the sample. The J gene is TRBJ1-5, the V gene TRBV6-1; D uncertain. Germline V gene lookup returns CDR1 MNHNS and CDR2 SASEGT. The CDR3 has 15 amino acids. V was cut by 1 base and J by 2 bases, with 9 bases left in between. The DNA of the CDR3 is TGTGCCAGCAGTGAAGGGAGCGGTGGCAATCAGCCCCAGCATTTT. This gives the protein CASSEGSGGNQPQHF.

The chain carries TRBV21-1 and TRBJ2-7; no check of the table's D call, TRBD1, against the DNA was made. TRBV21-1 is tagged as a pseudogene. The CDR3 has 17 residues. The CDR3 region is CASSNSHIAGVKYEQYF. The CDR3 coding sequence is TGTGCCAGCAGCAACTCCCATATTGCAGGGGTAAAGTACGAGCAGTACTTC.